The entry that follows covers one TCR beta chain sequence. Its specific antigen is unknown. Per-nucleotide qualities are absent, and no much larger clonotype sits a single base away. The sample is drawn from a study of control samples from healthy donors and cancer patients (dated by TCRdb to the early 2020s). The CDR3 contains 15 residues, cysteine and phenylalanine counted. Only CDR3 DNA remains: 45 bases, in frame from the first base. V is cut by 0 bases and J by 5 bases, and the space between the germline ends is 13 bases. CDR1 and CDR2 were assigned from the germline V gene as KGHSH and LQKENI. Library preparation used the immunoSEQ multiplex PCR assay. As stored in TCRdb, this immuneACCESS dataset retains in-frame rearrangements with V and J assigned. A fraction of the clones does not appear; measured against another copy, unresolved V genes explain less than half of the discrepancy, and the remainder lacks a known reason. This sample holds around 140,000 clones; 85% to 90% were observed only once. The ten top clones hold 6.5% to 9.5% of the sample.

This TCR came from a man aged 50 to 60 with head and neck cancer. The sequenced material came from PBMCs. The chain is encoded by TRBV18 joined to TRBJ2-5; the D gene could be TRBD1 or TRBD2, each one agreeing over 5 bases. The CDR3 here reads CASSPPGTGGETQYF. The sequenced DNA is TGTGCCAGCTCACCACCCGGGACCGGAGGCGAGACCCAGTACTTC. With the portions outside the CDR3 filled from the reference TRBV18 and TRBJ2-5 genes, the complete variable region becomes NAGVMQNPRHLVRRRGQEARLRCSPMKGHSHVYWYRQLPEEGLKFMVYLQKENIIDESGMPKERFSAEFPKEGPSILRIQQVVRGDSAAYFCASSPPGTGGETQYFGPGTRLLVL.